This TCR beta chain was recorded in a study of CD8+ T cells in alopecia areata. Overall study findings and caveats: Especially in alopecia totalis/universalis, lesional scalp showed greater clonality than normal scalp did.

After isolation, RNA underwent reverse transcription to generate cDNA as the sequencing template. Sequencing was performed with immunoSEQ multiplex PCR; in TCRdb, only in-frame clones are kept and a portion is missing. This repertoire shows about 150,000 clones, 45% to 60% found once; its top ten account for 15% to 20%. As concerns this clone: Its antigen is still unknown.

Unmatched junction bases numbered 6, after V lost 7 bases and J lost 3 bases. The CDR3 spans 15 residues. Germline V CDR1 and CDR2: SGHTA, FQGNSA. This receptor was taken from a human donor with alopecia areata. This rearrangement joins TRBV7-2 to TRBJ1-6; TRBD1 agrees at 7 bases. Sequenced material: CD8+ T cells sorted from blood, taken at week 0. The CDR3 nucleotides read TGTGCCAGCAAACAGGGGCAATTCTATAATTCACCCCTCCACTTT. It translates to CASKQGQFYNSPLHF.